This T cell receptor (beta chain) was observed in a study of T cell changes during pregnancy in multiple sclerosis. Profiling relied on immunoSEQ multiplex PCR, and the TCRdb table lists in-frame clones only, not all of them. The table includes tens of thousands of clones, 88% detected once. The germline V and J ends were trimmed by 8 bases and 2 bases, with 9 bases remaining between them. Germline V gene sequence: CDR1 GTSNPN, CDR2 SVGIG (reference sequence). This CDR3 has 11 amino acids. The material was CD4+ T cells from peripheral blood mononuclear cells, obtained in the first trimester of pregnancy. The chain couples TRBV30 to TRBJ1-1, with TRBD1 as a possible D gene (6 bases). The TCR comes from a female donor in good health, enrolled as a control in a pregnancy study. CDR3 DNA: TGTGCCCGAGGGACAAACACTGAAGCTTTCTTT. As protein: CARGTNTEAFF.